This T cell receptor beta chain was identified in a study of cytomegalovirus exposure and HLA in healthy donors (dated by TCRdb to 2016 to 2017). For context, the study as a whole: According to an earlier analysis of a few hundred of the donors, about 170 million T cells yielded 117 million unique TCR beta sequences and about 300 Gb of sequence data. An early release covering 550 to 700 HLA-typed donors comprised approximately 290 gigabases of sequencing data and approximately 85 million unique TCR sequences. Of the roughly 400 genotyped donors, approximately 83% fell in the genetic ancestry cluster associated with self-reported Caucasian donors. The study was designed to test whether signatures of past pathogen exposure could be identified by cataloging public T cell receptors. The study profiled the T cell repertoires of fewer than 850 subjects by immunosequencing and related them to cytomegalovirus serostatus. Along with the approximately 650-subject first cohort, a separate validation cohort of 120 different subjects was used. To predict cytomegalovirus infection status, the study brought together high-throughput TCR immunosequencing, statistical association of individual TCRs with disease status, and machine learning. In a later analysis, previously published TCR beta repertoires from 550 to 750 donors were re-analyzed and high-resolution HLA genotyping was added so that TCR occurrence patterns could be studied. The later analysis used no new phenotypic data to find candidate immune exposures, relying instead on TCR beta sequences and their occurrence across donors. To decide whether each TCR beta V gene segment behaved as functional or pseudogenic, an earlier analysis of some 600 of the donors relied on high-throughput TCR beta sequencing. Donor age, sex, ethnicity and CMV serostatus were compiled together with the repertoire data. A later genetic analysis took genome-wide SNP genotypes for about 55% of the roughly 670 donors and used that subset as a discovery cohort. Every discovery cohort repertoire had been produced on one sequencing platform. HLA typing included class I and class II loci at four-digit resolution. The number of donors typed differed by locus, with roughly 620-630 for A, B, C, DRB1 and DQB1, 522 for DQA1, about 610 for DPA1, and some 450 for DPB1. Because of strong linkage in the cohort, roughly five DR-DQ haplotypes were treated as single units for association and clustering. Across around 400 genotyped donors of the cohort, an average of approximately 220,000 unique TCR beta nucleotide sequences per donor were sequenced, and 15% to 20% of those sequences were non-productive.

Comment on this clone: The antigen this receptor binds is unknown. No clone much larger than this one lies a single base away; base qualities are absent.

A distance of 15 bases separates the germline ends of V and J, which lose 1 base and 0 bases respectively. CDR3 length: 17 amino acids, cysteine to phenylalanine. Of the read, only the CDR3 DNA is kept; its 51 bases are in frame from base 1. CDR1 and CDR2, per the germline V gene (reference sequence), are LNHDA and SQIVND. In total, fewer than 750 healthy bone marrow donors made up the cohort. At the time of sampling, all cohort members were nominally healthy, though unrecorded immune exposures were likely present. The donor was CMV seronegative and was included in the group of 352 seronegative cohort members. A peripheral blood sample was provided by each donor, and peripheral blood mononuclear cells were used for TCR beta sequencing. Genomic DNA was extracted from the blood cell samples with the Qiagen DNeasy Blood Extraction Kit. Study-wide findings and limitations: Because the 87-base-pair reads could not distinguish some IMGT-functional V segments, including TRBV6-2 and TRBV6-3, those segments were excluded. A cluster of highly shared sequence variants was judged likely to be a technical artifact of the sequencing pipeline. According to a later genetic analysis, donors in an Asian-associated ancestry cluster had fewer N-insertions in productive TCRs than the approximately 630-donor mean. According to a later analysis, parvovirus B19, influenza, CMV and Epstein-Barr virus appeared linked to several top co-occurrence clusters. Assigning TCR associations to individual alleles was difficult when HLA alleles, especially DR and DQ, strongly co-occurred. The authors suggested that the approach could potentially be extended to other disease states and immunological phenotypes. Specific HLA alleles were associated with 15,000 to 20,000 TCR beta sequences at a false discovery rate of 0.05 in a later analysis. A further reported finding was that TCR beta sequences accurately predicted the HLA-A and HLA-B alleles for most subjects in the first cohort. A few of the identified cytomegalovirus-associated TCR beta chains were confirmed in vitro to be specific for cytomegalovirus antigens. In an earlier analysis of around 500 of the donors, most TCR beta V segments appeared in productive rearrangements about 87% or about 30% of the time, broadly matching IMGT annotations. Presence/absence analyses assumed roughly uniform sequencing depth across donors, an assumption that may not hold. The earlier analysis of 587 of the donors excluded some 15 rarely observed V segments, including chromosome 9 orphons, because counts were too low. The only immune exposure information available for the cohort was CMV serostatus. The classifier was reported to diagnose cytomegalovirus status with high specificity and sensitivity in both the original and validation cohorts. Because HLA typing was unavailable for some donors at each locus, only the typed subset was used in association tests. The study gave a list of under 200 TCR beta chains associated with cytomegalovirus. Only TCR beta chains were sequenced in this cohort, and the absence of alpha or paired-chain data limited detectable features. In a later genetic analysis, a missense DCLRE1C variant was associated with V-gene and J-gene trimming of TCR beta chains, and the association was replicated in an independent cohort. A later analysis found that TCR association rates varied across HLA loci, with DRB1 alleles showing the most associated TCRs and HLA-C alleles the fewest. Most TCR sequences were seen in very few donors, while some public TCRs were found in many individuals. Correlated functional status among segregating V segments might be attributable to linkage disequilibrium, but an unknown experimental factor could not be ruled out. A later analysis found that most CMV-associated TCR beta chains appeared HLA-restricted, with HLA associations seemingly driven largely by CMV exposure. Compared with equally common non-associated chains, HLA-associated TCR beta chains in a later analysis were more clonally expanded and had lower generation probabilities.

Preparation of the library involved the immunoSEQ multiplex PCR assay. The multiplex PCR relied on a mix of 60 forward primers for TCR Vbeta segments and 13 reverse primers for TCR Jbeta segments. The CDR3 region of rearranged TCR beta genes was amplified from genomic DNA by a multiplex PCR assay. The amplified TCR beta libraries were sequenced on the Illumina HiSeq System as 87-base-pair reads. On the authors' methods: A later analysis counted tens of millions of unique TCR beta chains across the 550 to 700 repertoires, and 10 million to 11 million of these chains were shared by at least two donors. A nearest-neighbor algorithm error-corrected the raw reads and collapsed the reads into unique sequences, merging closely related sequences to remove PCR and sequencing errors. V, D and J gene segments were assigned by aligning CDR3 sequences to IMGT reference sequences. For a sequence to be retained, a match of at least six nucleotides was required to both a V gene segment and a J gene segment. Rearrangements were classified as productive when the CDR3 lacked stop codons and remained in frame with V and J, and all other rearrangements were classified as non-productive. CDR3 was defined by IMGT convention, running from the second conserved V-encoded cysteine to the conserved J-encoded phenylalanine. In an earlier analysis of approximately 500 of the donors, sequences lacking an unambiguous match to a single V gene segment were excluded. An earlier analysis of a few hundred of the donors called V segments functional above 56.7% productive rearrangements and segregating when the between-donor standard deviation exceeded 5%. A statistical classification framework was developed to diagnose cytomegalovirus status using the catalog of TCR beta chain sequences. In a later analysis, V and J genes were assigned by comparing TCR nucleotide sequences against IMGT/GENE-DB human TR gene sequences. A later analysis assigned CDR3 sequences and most-parsimonious VDJ recombination scenarios with the TCRdist pipeline. A later analysis defined each TCR beta chain by its CDR3 amino acid sequence plus V-gene family, and excluded reads lacking a unique V-gene family. A later analysis removed 500 to 650 highly shared, low-generation-probability nucleotide sequences to deal with suspected cross-contamination and a sequencing artifact. For each public chain, a later analysis derived a clonal expansion index from normalized ranks of inferred template counts within each repertoire. In a later analysis, generation probabilities were computed with a VDJ recombination model fitted to out-of-frame rearrangements, and the resulting probabilities were checked against IGoR. In a later analysis, hypergeometric tests were used to score TCR-TCR, TCR-HLA and TCR-CMV co-occurrence, with a repertoire-size bias correction applied to TCR pairs. False discovery rates were estimated in a later analysis by permuting HLA or CMV assignments 20 times. In a later analysis, co-occurring TCRs were grouped using DBSCAN, with TCRdist sequence similarity added in when clustering inside HLA-allele-positive subsets. Repertoires with fewer than 30,000 or more than 120,000 public chains were left out of co-occurrence clustering, as were a handful of repertoires with anomalous nucleotide sharing. The source is immuneACCESS, and TCRdb retained only in-frame sequences with V and J called. Part of the clones is not carried over; for the studies checked, unresolved V genes explain less than half of this, and the remainder is unexplained. V, J and clone size were drawn from that table, and D and trimming were deduced from the DNA. The sample yields 150,000 or so clones; approximately 71% were counted once. Around 3.4% of the sample belongs to the ten largest clones.

Sequenced input: PBMCs. The receptor chain draws on TRBV19 and TRBJ1-2, with TRBD1 tentatively as D gene (6 bases match). The clonotype was recovered from a man aged 40-55 years in good health and CMV-seronegative. The CDR3 has the sequence CASSIVGHQLSNYGYTF. The nucleotide sequence is given as TGTGCCAGTAGTATAGTGGGACACCAACTGTCTAACTATGGCTACACCTTC.